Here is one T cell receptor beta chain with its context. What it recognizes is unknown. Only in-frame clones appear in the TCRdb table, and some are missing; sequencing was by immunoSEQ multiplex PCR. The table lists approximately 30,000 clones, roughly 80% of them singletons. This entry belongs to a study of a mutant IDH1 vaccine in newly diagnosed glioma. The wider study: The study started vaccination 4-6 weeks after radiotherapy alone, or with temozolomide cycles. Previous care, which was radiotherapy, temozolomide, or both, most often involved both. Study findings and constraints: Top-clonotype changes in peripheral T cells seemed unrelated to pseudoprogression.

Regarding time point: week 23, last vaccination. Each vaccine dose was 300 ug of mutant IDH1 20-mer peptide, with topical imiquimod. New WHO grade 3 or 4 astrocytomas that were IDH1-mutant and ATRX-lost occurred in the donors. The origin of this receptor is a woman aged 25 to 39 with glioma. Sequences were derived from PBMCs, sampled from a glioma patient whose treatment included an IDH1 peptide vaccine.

For the CDR3, the DNA is TGTGCCAGTAGCGACTTCTACTCCTACAATGAGCAGTTCTTC. Protein sequence: CASSDFYSYNEQFF. J is TRBJ2-1 and V is TRBV19; D not resolved. The length of the CDR3 is 14 residues. The V end lost 6 bases, the J end lost 0 bases, and 9 bases lay between the germline ends. The V gene's germline CDR1 is LNHDA and CDR2 SQIVND (reference sequence).